The 8 T cell receptor beta chains presented below share a single source sample, sequenced in a study of cytomegalovirus exposure and HLA in healthy donors. Amplification used 60 Vbeta primers and 13 Jbeta primers. This table comes from immunoSEQ multiplex PCR, and its TCRdb copy is limited to in-frame clones, with some not included. Of about 99,000 clones in the sample, about 80% are singletons; the top ten hold roughly 3%. The sequencing input was PBMCs. These receptors were collected from a middle-aged man in good health and CMV-seronegative.

This clone appeared once. J is TRBJ2-3 and V is TRBV18; weak D call: TRBD2 (6 bases). The V gene lost 3 bases and the J gene lost 1 base, with 11 bases spanning the gap. Germline values: CDR1 KGHSH, CDR2 LQKENI. The CDR3 spans 15 residues. The CDR3 DNA follows: TGTGCCAGCTCACCGCCCTCGGGGGGCACAGATACGCAGTATTTT. It is translated as CASSPPSGGTDTQYF.

The chain has TRBV5-1 and TRBJ1-1, with D perhaps TRBD1 (6 bases). This CDR3 is built from 15 residues. CDR1 and CDR2 (germline): SGHRS, YFSETQ. Trimming removed 0 bases at V and 0 bases at J, with 9 bases between. The CDR3 DNA reads as TGCGCCAGCAGCTTGGAGGGGGTTCTGAACACTGAAGCTTTCTTT. Encoded protein: CASSLEGVLNTEAFF.

DNA for the CDR3: TGTGCCAGCAGCTTTTACTACGAGCAGTACTTC. Translating it yields CASSFYYEQYF. V gene TRBV11-2 combines with J gene TRBJ2-7; D is unresolved. Trimming took off 3 bases at V and 3 bases at J, with 3 bases between the two ends. The germline V gene has CDR1 SGHAT and CDR2 FQNNGV. The length of the CDR3 is 11 residues.

This chain links TRBV18 with TRBJ2-1; TRBD2 is a possible D gene (6 bases). There are 15 residues in the CDR3. Per germline, CDR1 KGHSH and CDR2 LQKENI. V was pared by 2 bases and J by 4 bases, with 12 bases between. The CDR3 nucleotides read TGTGCCAGCTCACCAGGAAAGGGAGGATACAATGAGCAGTTCTTC. Amino acids: CASSPGKGGYNEQFF. The full variable domain, completed using reference TRBV18 and TRBJ2-1, is NAGVMQNPRHLVRRRGQEARLRCSPMKGHSHVYWYRQLPEEGLKFMVYLQKENIIDESGMPKERFSAEFPKEGPSILRIQQVVRGDSAAYFCASSPGKGGYNEQFFGPGTRLTVL.

The chain has TRBV14 and TRBJ2-5; TRBD2 matches 7 bases. This CDR3 region has 15 residues. V shed 2 bases, J shed 0 bases, and the junction held 3 bases outside the gene matches. Germline assignment: CDR1 SGHDN and CDR2 FVKESK. The CDR3 protein is CASSQPAGYQETQYF. The CDR3 DNA reads as TGTGCCAGCAGCCAACCAGCGGGGTACCAAGAGACCCAGTACTTC.

This clone was picked up one time. The V and J genes are TRBV7-8 and TRBJ2-7; TRBD2 matches 10 bases. This CDR3 comprises 17 residues. Per the germline V gene, CDR1 is SGHVS and CDR2 is FQNEAQ. Trimming removed 0 bases from V and 3 bases from J; junction bases left unmatched: 8. CDR3: CASSLAASGGGNYEQYF. CDR3 DNA sequence: TGTGCCAGCAGCTTAGCGGCAAGCGGGGGGGGCAACTACGAGCAGTACTTC.

This rearrangement joins TRBV5-4 to TRBJ2-1; 7 bases line up with TRBD1. The V and J ends lost 5 bases and 8 bases, in that order; junction bases with no gene match: 10. Per the germline V gene, CDR1 is SGHNT and CDR2 is YYREEE (reference sequence). The CDR3 extends over 14 amino acids. CDR3 amino acids: CASRTGTQFHEQFF. The CDR3 nucleotides are TGTGCCAGCAGGACAGGGACCCAATTCCATGAGCAGTTCTTC.

This chain uses TRBV7-9 with TRBJ1-1, with D possibly matching TRBD1 (5 bases). Deletions cut 1 base from V and 2 bases from J, with 8 bases between. Per germline, CDR1 SEHNR and CDR2 FQNEAQ (reference sequence). The CDR3 spans 14 residues. The CDR3 bases are TGTGCCAGCAGCTTAGGGGGCACAAACACTGAAGCTTTCTTT. This encodes CASSLGGTNTEAFF.